Listed below are T cell receptor beta chains from one sample, sequenced in a study of cytomegalovirus exposure and HLA in healthy donors. Sequenced by immunoSEQ multiplex PCR; TCRdb stores in-frame clones only, minus some. The table includes about 130,000 clones, around 10% detected once. The sequenced sample consisted of PBMCs. These receptors came from a woman aged 40-49 years in good health and CMV-seropositive. CDR3s include the opening cysteine and the closing phenylalanine or tryptophan. Fields, in order: clone size, D gene, J gene, V gene, CDR3 DNA, CDR3 protein. A D gene is named only where the DNA matches it firmly. The size field is filled for only some rows; it gives once, few, many or a size class.

>few|TRBD2|TRBJ2-7|TRBV9
TGTGCCAGCAGCGGTTGGCGACCGGGACTAGCAAGTAACCGTCCCTACGAGCAGTACTTC
CASSGWRPGLASNRPYEQYF
>.|TRBD1|TRBJ1-2|TRBV7-8
TGTGCCAGCAGCTTAACGGGACAGGCGCCCTATGGCTACACCTTC
CASSLTGQAPYGYTF
>.|TRBD2|TRBJ2-1|TRBV7-8
TGTGCCAGCAGCTCCCGTACCAAGACTAGCGGGGGGGTGAACTCCTACAATGAGCAGTTCTTC
CASSSRTKTSGGVNSYNEQFF
>.|TRBD1|TRBJ1-5|TRBV7-8
TGTGCCAGCAGCTTAGTGGTGACAGGGGATCAGCCCCAGCATTTT
CASSLVVTGDQPQHF
>few|.|TRBJ1-1|TRBV6-7
TGTGCCAGCAGTCACCCCATGGGGCAGCCCACTTGGGATGAAGCTTTCTTT
CASSHPMGQPTWDEAFF
>.|TRBD1|TRBJ1-2|TRBV4-2
TGTGCCAGCAGCCAAGAATGGACAGGAGCGAGTGGCTACACCTTC
CASSQEWTGASGYTF
>.|TRBD1|TRBJ1-1|TRBV19
TGTGCCAGTAGTCCCCGGACAGGGTGGGACACTGAAGCTTTCTTT
CASSPRTGWDTEAFF
>.|.|TRBJ1-3|TRBV6-1
TGTGCCAGCAGTGAAGCGCTTTACAGGGTGGGTGGCTCTGGAAACACCATATATTTT
CASSEALYRVGGSGNTIYF
>.|TRBD2|TRBJ2-2|TRBV2
TGTGCCAGCACTGTAGCGGGAGCGATCACCGGGGAGCTGTTTTTT
CASTVAGAITGELFF
>few|TRBD1|TRBJ2-2|TRBV7-2
TGTGCCAGCAGACCCGGGACAGGGTACACCGGGGAGCTGTTTTTT
CASRPGTGYTGELFF
>.|.|TRBJ1-4|TRBV9
TGTGCCAGCAGCCCTCGGGTGACGGGTGAAAAACTGTTTTTT
CASSPRVTGEKLFF
>few|.|TRBJ1-4|TRBV18
TGTGCCAGTTCCCGCGGCCCTAATGAAAAACTGTTTTTT
CASSRGPNEKLFF
>few|TRBD1|TRBJ2-7|TRBV11-1
TGTGCCAGCAGCTCGGGTATGGGACAGGGGCGCCCAGAAACCTACGAGCAGTACTTC
CASSSGMGQGRPETYEQYF
>.|.|TRBJ1-1|TRBV18
TGTGCCAGCTCACCAGCCGGCCGGACGAGGGGGACTGAAGCTTTCTTT
CASSPAGRTRGTEAFF
>many|TRBD2|TRBJ2-1|TRBV27
TGTGCCAGCACGGAGTCGGCGGGGGGCTACAATGAGCAGTTCTTC
CASTESAGGYNEQFF
>few|.|TRBJ1-4|TRBV5-1
TGCGCCAGCAGCTTAATCGGGGTCGTAGGAGAAGAAAAACTGTTTTTT
CASSLIGVVGEEKLFF
>few|.|TRBJ2-1|TRBV5-6
TGTGCCAGCAGCTTGTTTTTCCCACTTCCTTCATACAATGAGCAGTTCTTC
CASSLFFPLPSYNEQFF
>few|.|TRBJ2-3|TRBV4-1
TGCGCCAGCAGCCTCCTGAGGGGGTCGGGTACGCAGTATTTT
CASSLLRGSGTQYF
>.|TRBD2|TRBJ2-3|TRBV5-4
TGTGCCAGCAGCTTGCGCGGGACTAGCGGCCCGCAGTATTTT
CASSLRGTSGPQYF
>.|.|TRBJ1-2|TRBV2
TGTGCCACCAACGGGTACAGGGAAAGTGGCTACACCTTC
CATNGYRESGYTF
>few|.|TRBJ1-1|TRBV10-2
TGCGCCAGCCAACAGGGAATCTTTAACACTGAAGCTTTCTTT
CASQQGIFNTEAFF
>few|.|TRBJ2-5|TRBV2
TGTGCCAGCAGGAAGACTAGGAACCAAGAGACCCAGTACTTC
CASRKTRNQETQYF
>few|.|TRBJ2-5|TRBV7-7
TGTGCCAGCGCTAAAGGAGAGGGTACGGAAGAGACCCAGTACTTC
CASAKGEGTEETQYF
>.|TRBD1|TRBJ2-3|TRBV4-2
TGTGCCAGCAGCCCGGGACAGCCTGACACAGATACGCAGTATTTT
CASSPGQPDTDTQYF
>few|.|TRBJ1-1|TRBV29-1
TGCAGCGTTTGCCCTTCAGGGGCCCAGAACACTGAAGCTTTCTTT
CSVCPSGAQNTEAFF
>many|TRBD2|TRBJ2-1|TRBV5-4
TGTGCCAGCAGCTTGGGGGCTAGCGGGGGGAACCATGAGCAGTTCTTC
CASSLGASGGNHEQFF
>.|TRBD1|TRBJ1-2|TRBV9
TGTGCCAGCAGCGCTTATTTTGGACAGGAATACACCTTC
CASSAYFGQEYTF
>few|.|TRBJ2-1|TRBV5-6
TGTGCCAGCAGCTTGGGGGTAGCTGAGGAGCAGTTCTTC
CASSLGVAEEQFF
>few|TRBD2|TRBJ2-7|TRBV5-1
TGCGCCAGCAGCTTCAACGGGGGGTCCTACGAGCAGTACTTC
CASSFNGGSYEQYF
>.|.|TRBJ2-7|TRBV6-6
TGTGCCAGCAGCCCGAGCGACTACGAGCAGTACTTC
CASSPSDYEQYF
>.|TRBD1|TRBJ1-2|TRBV4-2
TGTGCCAGCAGCCAAACAGGGGGCAGGGGCTACACCTTC
CASSQTGGRGYTF
>.|TRBD1|TRBJ1-3|TRBV16
TGTGCCAGCAGCCAAGCAGGGGGACACTCTGGAAACACCATATATTTT
CASSQAGGHSGNTIYF
>many|TRBD1|TRBJ1-4|TRBV9
TGTGCCAGCAGCGGGGACGGACAGGGGAACGAAAAACTGTTTTTT
CASSGDGQGNEKLFF
>.|.|TRBJ2-5|TRBV2
TGTGCCAGCAGTGAAAGTAGAGCCCCAGAGACCCAGTACTTC
CASSESRAPETQYF
>.|.|TRBJ2-5|TRBV29-1
TGCAGCGTTGATCCTCGGGGAGGCGAAGAGACCCAGTACTTC
CSVDPRGGEETQYF
>.|TRBD2|TRBJ2-7|TRBV6-5
TGTGCCAGTGGGGCGGGGGGGCCCTACGAGCAGTACTTC
CASGAGGPYEQYF
>few|.|TRBJ1-6|TRBV11-2
TGTGCCAGCAGCTCCCCCTCCGCTCAGGGTTCACCCCTCCACTTT
CASSSPSAQGSPLHF
>few|TRBD2|TRBJ2-3|TRBV7-9
TGTGCCAGCAGCCCCTCCGGGGGGCGGGGGGGCACAGATACGCAGTATTTT
CASSPSGGRGGTDTQYF
>few|TRBD2|TRBJ2-1|TRBV5-1
TGCGCCAGCAGCTTGACTAGCGGGGGTTCCTACAATGAGCAGTTCTTC
CASSLTSGGSYNEQFF
>few|TRBD2|TRBJ2-6|TRBV11-2
TGTGCCAGCAGTCCCTGGGGGGGAGGGACTGGGGCCAACGTCCTGACTTTC
CASSPWGGGTGANVLTF
>few|TRBD2|TRBJ2-3|TRBV7-9
TGTGCCAGCAGCCTTACTACTAGCGGGGGAGATACGCAGTATTTT
CASSLTTSGGDTQYF
>few|.|TRBJ2-2|TRBV5-8
TGTGCCAGCAGCTTGGATCGGGGCGGGGATAACACCGGGGAGCTGTTTTTT
CASSLDRGGDNTGELFF
>.|.|TRBJ1-5|TRBV7-2
TGTGCCAGCAGCTTCCACTCGGGGAATGATCAGCCCCAGCATTTT
CASSFHSGNDQPQHF
>.|.|TRBJ1-1|TRBV15
TGTGCCACAAGCAGGTCCAGGAACACTGAAGCTTTCTTT
CATSRSRNTEAFF
>.|TRBD1|TRBJ2-2|TRBV27
TGTGCCAGCAGGACCGGGACAGGGAACGCCGGGGAGCTGTTTTTT
CASRTGTGNAGELFF
>.|.|TRBJ2-5|TRBV7-2
TGTGCCAGCAGCTTAGACGCTAGAAAAGAGACCCAGTACTTC
CASSLDARKETQYF